Presented here are 30 T cell receptor beta chains from one specimen sequenced in a study of control samples from healthy donors and cancer patients. Profiled with immunoSEQ multiplex PCR; TCRdb holds only in-frame clones, not every one. The top ten clones hold 15% to 20% of a sample with around 80,000 clones, roughly 91% of them seen once. The sequenced sample was blood. The receptor set was obtained from a man in his fifties or sixties in good health.

The CDR3 sequence: CASSSGETQYF. The DNA of the CDR3 is TGTGCCAGCAGCTCGGGGGAGACCCAGTACTTC. This chain links TRBV5-4 with TRBJ2-5; D is perhaps TRBD2 (5 bases). There are 11 residues in the CDR3. Trimming left V 3 bases short and J 5 bases short, with 5 bases between. Germline CDR1 and CDR2: SGHNT and YYREEE (reference sequence).

This chain connects TRBV7-6 to TRBJ2-3, with D perhaps assigned TRBD1 or TRBD2 (5 bases each). The CDR3 consists of 14 residues. V lost 2 bases and J 6 bases, leaving 12 bases between the germline ends. CDR1 is SGHVS and CDR2 is FNYEAQ in the germline V gene. The chain's CDR3 is CASSLPSRVDTQYF. CDR3 in DNA: TGTGCCAGCAGCTTACCTAGCAGGGTGGATACGCAGTATTTT.

The chain joins TRBV9 to TRBJ1-3, with D possibly being TRBD1 (5 bases). The CDR3 loop spans 15 amino acids. The V end was cut by 2 bases, the J end by 0 bases, with 9 bases between. Germline V gives CDR1 SGDLS, CDR2 YYNGEE. The CDR3 bases are TGTGCCAGCAGCGTGGGGACGAGCTCTGGAAACACCATATATTTT. This codes for CASSVGTSSGNTIYF. Based on the CDR3 plus reference TRBV9 and TRBJ1-3, the full variable domain is DSGVTQTPKHLITATGQRVTLRCSPRSGDLSVYWYQQSLDQGLQFLIQYYNGEERAKGNILERFSAQQFPDLHSELNLSSLELGDSALYFCASSVGTSSGNTIYFGEGSWLTVV.

This chain connects TRBV18 to TRBJ1-2; 7 bases fit TRBD1. Germline V gives CDR1 KGHSH, CDR2 LQKENI. The CDR3 consists of 13 residues. The trim removed 3 bases at V and 8 bases at J, leaving 6 bases unmatched. The chain's CDR3 is CASSPDRAEGYTF. The CDR3 DNA follows: TGTGCCAGCTCACCCGACAGGGCGGAAGGCTACACCTTC.

The J gene is TRBJ1-1, the V gene TRBV30, with 7 nucleotides matching TRBD1. The germline CDR1 and CDR2 sequences are GTSNPN and SVGIG (reference sequence). This CDR3 comprises 13 residues. The junction had 6 bases not matched to a gene; V was cut back by 8 bases and J by 0 bases. CDR3 DNA: TGTGCCAGCATACAGGGGCTGAACACTGAAGCTTTCTTT. Residues: CASIQGLNTEAFF.

The V gene is TRBV25-1, the J gene TRBJ1-1; D is undetermined. Germline lookup yields CDR1 MGHDK and CDR2 SYGVNS. V lost 5 bases to trimming and J lost 0 bases, with 7 bases between them. The CDR3 totals 13 residues. CDR3 sequence (DNA): TGTGCCAGCAGTCACGATCTGAACACTGAAGCTTTCTTT. Protein product: CASSHDLNTEAFF.

The rearrangement joins TRBV6-2 or TRBV6-3 to TRBJ2-5; D remains ambiguous. From germline, CDR1 is MNHEY and CDR2 SVGEGT. The V end was cut by 4 bases, the J end by 1 base, with 7 bases between. The CDR3 runs to 13 residues. Here the CDR3 reads CASSFGAQETQYF. The CDR3 DNA reads as TGTGCCAGCAGTTTCGGAGCCCAAGAGACCCAGTACTTC.

The gene calls are TRBV12-3 or TRBV12-4 and TRBJ1-2, with D unresolved. The CDR3 loop spans 13 amino acids. Trimming took 5 bases from V and 5 from J, leaving 12 bases between them. CDR3 region: CASSPRGGYGYTF. The CDR3 DNA reads TGTGCCAGCAGTCCCCGTGGAGGGTATGGCTACACCTTC.

This chain joins TRBV29-1 and TRBJ2-5, with a possible D match to TRBD1 (6 bases). V was cut by 6 bases and J by 3 bases, with 8 bases left in between. The CDR3 contains 11 residues. The germline V gene encodes CDR1 SQVTM and CDR2 ANQGSEA. In DNA form, the CDR3 reads TGCAGCGTGACAGGAGAAGAGACCCAGTACTTC. Residues: CSVTGEETQYF.

The V and J genes are TRBV10-3 and TRBJ2-5, with D possibly TRBD2 on 6 matching bases. Germline-derived CDR1 and CDR2 are ENHRY and SYGVKD. This CDR3 spans 13 amino acids. Trimming removed 8 bases from V and 3 bases from J, with 13 bases in between. The CDR3 bases are TGTGCCATCTTGGCGGGGTCCGAAGAGACCCAGTACTTC. Protein sequence: CAILAGSEETQYF.

The rearrangement joins TRBV9 to TRBJ1-2; no reliable D call. This CDR3 has 15 residues. V lost 0 bases, J lost 0 bases, and 9 bases lay in between. In germline, CDR1 is SGDLS, CDR2 YYNGEE. CDR3 DNA: TGTGCCAGCAGCGTAGCCACCACTGCTAACTATGGCTACACCTTC. Amino acid sequence: CASSVATTANYGYTF. The complete variable domain, with remaining parts taken from reference TRBV9 and TRBJ1-2, reads DSGVTQTPKHLITATGQRVTLRCSPRSGDLSVYWYQQSLDQGLQFLIQYYNGEERAKGNILERFSAQQFPDLHSELNLSSLELGDSALYFCASSVATTANYGYTFGSGTRLTVV.

This rearrangement joins TRBV30 to TRBJ1-6; possibly TRBD1 for D (5 bases). This CDR3 comprises 19 residues. Germline CDR1 is GTSNPN and CDR2 is SVGIG (reference sequence). The V end lost 3 bases, the J end lost 1 base, and 22 bases lay between the germline ends. In DNA, the CDR3 is TGTGCCTGGAGCGTCGACAGAGGTGGAGTTAGTTCCTATAATTCACCCCTCCACTTT. Translation gives CAWSVDRGGVSSYNSPLHF.

To note about this clone: Other DNA variants within this sample encode the same CDR3. The rearrangement links TRBV12-3 or TRBV12-4 to TRBJ1-1, with D uncertain. V was shortened by 5 bases and J by 3 bases, with 10 bases between the two germline ends. CDR3 length equals 13 residues. The CDR3 DNA reads TGTGCCAGCAGTAACGACGGACACACTGAAGCTTTCTTT. It yields the protein CASSNDGHTEAFF.

The chain is built from TRBV6-5 and TRBJ1-4, with 7 bases matching TRBD1. The length of the CDR3 is 12 residues. J gave up 13 bases and V 4 bases, and 6 bases lay outside the gene matches. CDR1 and CDR2 from the germline V gene are MNHEY and SVGAGI. CDR3 in amino acids: CASSLQGRALFF. In DNA, the CDR3 is TGTGCCAGCAGTTTACAGGGGAGAGCACTGTTTTTT.

This chain links TRBV4-1 with TRBJ2-1; 10 bases are shared with TRBD1. J gave up 3 bases and V 4 bases, and 3 bases lay outside the gene matches. The CDR3 is 15 residues long. CDR1 is MGHRA, CDR2 YSYEKL, per germline. This CDR3 is CASSLGQGVYNEQFF. DNA for the CDR3: TGCGCCAGCAGCCTAGGACAGGGGGTCTACAATGAGCAGTTCTTC.

J is TRBJ2-3 and V is TRBV7-2; 8 positions match TRBD2. The CDR3 has 15 amino acids. Germline V CDR1 and CDR2: SGHTA, FQGNSA. The ends lost 1 base at V and 4 bases at J; junction bases unmatched: 4. The CDR3 coding sequence is TGTGCCAGCAGCTTAGATAGAGCGGGGGCAGATACGCAGTATTTT. Amino acids: CASSLDRAGADTQYF.

Here the CDR3 DNA reads TGTGCCAGCAGCTTAGCCCAGAAAACCAGCTATGGCTACACCTTC. Its protein is CASSLAQKTSYGYTF. The genes are TRBV7-8 and TRBJ1-2; D call uncertain. This CDR3 is built from 15 residues. Germline V gene lookup returns CDR1 SGHVS and CDR2 FQNEAQ. V was pared by 0 bases and J by 4 bases, with 12 bases between. Drawing the rest from reference TRBV7-8 and TRBJ1-2, the complete variable domain is GAGVSQSPRYKVAKRGQDVALRCDPISGHVSLFWYQQALGQGPEFLTYFQNEAQLDKSGLPSDRFFAERPEGSVSTLKIQRTQQEDSAVYLCASSLAQKTSYGYTFGSGTRLTVV.

This chain links TRBV18 with TRBJ2-2; tentatively, D is TRBD1 or TRBD2 (5 bases each). V was clipped by 0 bases and J by 0 bases, with 17 bases between them. The CDR3 has 19 residues. In germline, CDR1 is KGHSH, CDR2 LQKENI. CDR3 bases: TGTGCCAGCTCACCACCGCACCCCGGCCAGGGAGCGAACACCGGGGAGCTGTTTTTT. The encoded protein is CASSPPHPGQGANTGELFF.

This rearrangement joins TRBV5-6 to TRBJ2-7; 7 bases map to TRBD2. V gave up 4 bases and J gave up 2 bases; unmatched junction bases: 6. CDR1 and CDR2 (germline): SGHDT, YYEEEE. CDR3 size: 14 residues. CDR3 residues: CASSPGTTTYEQYF. CDR3 coding DNA: TGTGCCAGCAGCCCCGGGACTACCACCTACGAGCAGTACTTC.

The genes are TRBV7-9 and TRBJ1-5; D is possibly TRBD1 (5 bases). V was trimmed by 5 bases and J by 0 bases, leaving 20 bases between them. The germline CDR1 and CDR2 sequences are SEHNR and FQNEAQ (reference sequence). The CDR3 spans 18 residues. The CDR3 loop is CASSRIYPDRDSNQPQHF. The CDR3, as DNA: TGTGCCAGCAGCCGAATTTACCCCGACAGAGATAGCAATCAGCCCCAGCATTTT.

Only one count was recorded for this clone. The chain has TRBV5-6 and TRBJ2-5, with a possible D match to TRBD1 (5 bases). Trimming stripped 0 bases from V and 2 bases from J, with 14 bases between. The CDR3 loop spans 16 amino acids. Looked up from germline, CDR1 is SGHDT and CDR2 is YYEEEE. CDR3 region: CASSLERQNLQETQYF. For the CDR3, the DNA is TGTGCCAGCAGCTTGGAGCGACAGAATCTACAAGAGACCCAGTACTTC.

The chain couples TRBV2 to TRBJ1-5; TRBD1 matches 7 bases. This CDR3 region has 14 residues. Germline assignment: CDR1 SNHLY and CDR2 FYNNEI. Trimming cost V 6 bases and J 4 bases; bases outside gene matches: 6. CDR3: CASSPQGGNQPQHF. The CDR3 DNA reads as TGTGCCAGCAGCCCCCAGGGGGGTAATCAGCCCCAGCATTTT.

Here the CDR3 DNA reads TGTGCCAGCAGCGTTCAGGGGGCCCCCTACAATGAGCAGTTCTTC. It encodes CASSVQGAPYNEQFF. The gene calls are TRBV9 and TRBJ2-1; 8 bases fit TRBD1. The germline gives CDR1 SGDLS, CDR2 YYNGEE. This CDR3 spans 15 amino acids. Trimming cost V 2 bases and J 2 bases; bases outside gene matches: 3.

The chain links TRBV15 to TRBJ2-7, with 8 bases identical to TRBD1. V gave up 3 bases and J gave up 3 bases; unmatched junction bases: 7. There are 15 residues in the CDR3. CDR1 and CDR2 from the germline V gene are LNHNV and YYDKDF (reference sequence). The CDR3 spells CATSSRQGLHYEQYF. CDR3 coding DNA: TGTGCCACCAGCAGTAGACAGGGGTTACACTACGAGCAGTACTTC.

The J gene is TRBJ1-2, the V gene TRBV29-1; no clear D. Germline V lookup: CDR1 SQVTM, CDR2 ANQGSEA. Trimming shortened V by 3 bases and J by 6 bases, and 14 bases separated the two germline ends. The CDR3 covers 13 residues. CDR3 loop: CSVDGGLFHGYTF. In DNA form, the CDR3 reads TGCAGCGTTGATGGCGGTCTGTTTCATGGCTACACCTTC.

This rearrangement joins TRBV27 to TRBJ1-5, with TRBD1 matching 12 bases. V trimming: 5 bases; J trimming: 6 bases; junction bases outside the gene matches: 5. Germline-derived CDR1 and CDR2 are MNHEY and SMNVEV (reference sequence). This CDR3 is built from 15 residues. The CDR3 DNA sequence: TGTGCCAGCAGTGAGGGACAGGGGGCGCGTCAGCCCCAGCATTTT. Translated: CASSEGQGARQPQHF.

The rearrangement links TRBV28 to TRBJ1-1, with D perhaps TRBD1 (6 bases). V was pared by 3 bases and J by 4 bases, with 15 bases between. This CDR3 contains 15 residues. Germline V CDR1 and CDR2: MDHEN, SYDVKM. The CDR3 loop reads CASSFRGEGGTEAFF. CDR3 nucleotide sequence: TGTGCCAGCAGTTTTAGGGGGGAAGGAGGCACTGAAGCTTTCTTT.

V is TRBV5-1 and J is TRBJ2-3; the D is unclear. Germline lookup yields CDR1 SGHRS and CDR2 YFSETQ. The V and J ends lost 0 bases and 6 bases respectively, with 5 bases between them. The CDR3 covers 12 residues. The CDR3 here is CASSLGSDTQYF. The CDR3 region has the DNA TGCGCCAGCAGCTTGGGGTCCGATACGCAGTATTTT.

The gene calls are TRBV6-5 and TRBJ1-4, with D maybe TRBD1 (5 bases). Germline CDR1 is MNHEY and CDR2 is SVGAGI. With 6 bases removed from V and 3 bases from J, the gap between germline ends came to 11 bases. The CDR3 is made up of 14 amino acids. The CDR3 bases are TGTGCCAGCAGACCGGGACTCTCTAATGAAAAACTGTTTTTT. This sequence encodes CASRPGLSNEKLFF.

The rearrangement links TRBV6-1 to TRBJ1-3, with D hard to call. Germline V gene lookup returns CDR1 MNHNS and CDR2 SASEGT. V lost 2 bases, J lost 8 bases, and 16 bases lay in between. The CDR3 loop spans 15 amino acids. CDR3 amino acids: CASSENPLQTYTIYF. The DNA for the CDR3 is TGTGCCAGCAGTGAAAATCCCCTCCAGACTTACACCATATATTTT.